This passage covers 18 T cell receptor beta chains from one sample sequenced in a study of control samples from healthy donors and cancer patients. TCRdb's table, derived via immunoSEQ multiplex PCR, lists solely in-frame clones and lacks some. The data show 75,000 to 90,000 clones, with around 89% seen just once and 6.5% to 8.5% held by the top ten. The sequencing sample was made of blood. Receptor source: a man in his fifties in good health.

The rearrangement links TRBV6-5 to TRBJ1-6; tentatively, D is TRBD1 (5 bases). This CDR3 is 13 amino acids long. V shed 10 bases and J shed 11 bases, with 18 bases lying between them. Per germline, CDR1 MNHEY and CDR2 SVGAGI. The CDR3 loop reads CATSFEGTTPLHF. The DNA for the CDR3 is TGTGCCACCTCATTCGAGGGGACCACACCCCTCCACTTT.

This chain links TRBV7-8 with TRBJ2-5; D perhaps matches TRBD2 (5 bases). The CDR3 has 19 residues. The ends were cut back, 4 bases at V and 5 bases at J, with 29 bases in the middle. Germline loops: CDR1 SGHVS, CDR2 FQNEAQ. The DNA of the CDR3 is TGTGCCAGCAGCTCCTTCTTGTCGGCGGGCCTCAACCCGAGGGAGACCCAGTACTTC. This codes for CASSSFLSAGLNPRETQYF.

This clone occurred a few times. The chain uses TRBV2 and TRBJ1-2; 7 bases map to TRBD1. Per germline, CDR1 SNHLY and CDR2 FYNNEI. V was clipped by 2 bases and J by 12 bases; unmatched bases: 15. This CDR3 has 15 amino acids. CDR3 nucleotide sequence: TGTGCCAGCAGTGAACTTGACAGGGCCAGCTATAGGGACACCTTC. Residues: CASSELDRASYRDTF.

The genes are TRBV19 and TRBJ2-3, with 7 nucleotides matching TRBD2. V was pared by 9 bases and J by 1 base, with 7 bases of the junction left unmatched. The length of the CDR3 is 14 residues. CDR1 LNHDA and CDR2 SQIVND come from the germline V gene (reference sequence). CDR3 nucleotides: TGTGCCAGCTCATGGGGAGGGGGCACAGATACGCAGTATTTT. It yields the protein CASSWGGGTDTQYF.

The rearrangement links TRBV5-1 to TRBJ2-7; D unresolved. V shed 2 bases and J shed 5 bases, with 23 bases lying between them. The CDR3 runs to 17 residues. The germline gives CDR1 SGHRS, CDR2 YFSETQ. The CDR3 sequence: CASSFGPPTSAAHEQYF. The CDR3 DNA follows: TGCGCCAGCAGCTTCGGTCCCCCAACTTCGGCAGCCCACGAGCAGTACTTC.

V gene TRBV24-1 combines with J gene TRBJ1-2, with D possibly matching TRBD1 (5 bases). Germline V gene data show CDR1 as KGHDR and CDR2 as SFDVKD. The V gene lost 4 bases and the J gene lost 4 bases, with 18 bases spanning the gap. The CDR3 length is 16 residues. As DNA, the CDR3 is TGTGCCACCAGTGACTCCGACAGCCCAACGTCCTATGGCTACACCTTC. It is translated as CATSDSDSPTSYGYTF.

The chain combines TRBV7-2 with TRBJ1-4, with TRBD1 matching 7 bases. Looked up from germline, CDR1 is SGHTA and CDR2 is FQGNSA. With 4 bases clipped from V and 3 bases from J, the junction kept 8 bases outside the gene matches. This CDR3 comprises 16 residues. In DNA, the CDR3 is TGTGCCAGCAGCTACCAGGGGGTCCCGGCTAATGAAAAACTGTTTTTT. This translates into CASSYQGVPANEKLFF.

The gene calls are TRBV10-2 and TRBJ2-2, with D unclear. V was trimmed by 7 bases and J by 0 bases, leaving 9 bases between them. The CDR3 has 14 amino acids. Germline V CDR1 and CDR2: WSHSY, SAAADI. The CDR3 nucleotides read TGCGCCAGCACGGAGCAGCCGAACACCGGGGAGCTGTTTTTT. Translating gives CASTEQPNTGELFF.

V gene TRBV14 combines with J gene TRBJ1-2; tentative D call: TRBD1 (5 bases). V lost 0 bases and J 8 bases, leaving 13 bases between the germline ends. Germline V CDR1 and CDR2: SGHDN, FVKESK. The length of the CDR3 is 14 residues. This CDR3 is CASSQDHGGSGYTF. CDR3 DNA sequence: TGTGCCAGCAGCCAAGATCATGGGGGAAGCGGCTACACCTTC.

The chain is built from TRBV19 and TRBJ1-3; the D gene is possibly TRBD1 (6 bases). The CDR3 runs 15 residues. Trimming pared 6 bases from V and 0 bases from J, leaving 12 bases between. Germline V gene sequence: CDR1 LNHDA, CDR2 SQIVND (reference sequence). In DNA, the CDR3 is TGTGCCAGTAGGCCCCCAGGGGTCTCTGGAAACACCATATATTTT. Amino acids: CASRPPGVSGNTIYF.

The rearrangement links TRBV7-3 to TRBJ1-6, with 7 positions matching TRBD1. CDR1 is SGHTA, CDR2 FQGTGA, per germline. The CDR3 extends over 14 amino acids. V trimming: 5 bases; J trimming: 6 bases; junction bases outside the gene matches: 4. CDR3 nucleotides: TGTGCCAGCAGCCACGGGACAGTTAATTCACCCCTCCACTTT. This gives the protein CASSHGTVNSPLHF.

The rearrangement joins TRBV7-9 to TRBJ1-1; the D gene is possibly TRBD1 (6 bases). Germline CDR1 SEHNR, CDR2 FQNEAQ (reference sequence). V shed 3 bases and J shed 5 bases, with 16 bases lying between them. This CDR3 spans 15 amino acids. The CDR3 region has the DNA TGTGCCAGCAGCTTGGTCGGGACACCGAGGACTGAAGCTTTCTTT. This encodes CASSLVGTPRTEAFF.

The chain employs TRBV10-1 and TRBJ2-1; D is perhaps TRBD1 (6 bases). The germline V gene encodes CDR1 WNHNN and CDR2 SYGVQD (reference sequence). With 5 bases removed from V and 7 bases from J, the gap between germline ends came to 12 bases. The CDR3 is 13 residues long. The CDR3 loop is CASSPGTPNEQFF. The CDR3 DNA reads as TGCGCCAGCAGTCCCGGGACACCTAATGAGCAGTTCTTC.

The chain uses TRBV27 and TRBJ1-2; 10 bases are a match to TRBD1. The V segment lost 5 bases and the J segment 8 bases; nucleotides outside the gene matches: 5. This CDR3 has 13 amino acids. Germline assignment: CDR1 MNHEY and CDR2 SMNVEV (reference sequence). The CDR3 here is CASSKGQGLGYTF. CDR3 DNA: TGTGCCAGCAGTAAGGGACAGGGGTTAGGCTACACCTTC.

The J gene is TRBJ1-1, the V gene TRBV9; D is unclear. Germline V lookup: CDR1 SGDLS, CDR2 YYNGEE. V lost 5 bases and J lost 2, with 16 bases in between. This CDR3 region has 15 residues. CDR3: CASRKEGEYNTEAFF. CDR3 DNA sequence: TGTGCCAGCAGGAAGGAGGGAGAGTATAACACTGAAGCTTTCTTT.

J is TRBJ1-2 and V is TRBV19, with TRBD1 identical over 7 bases. This CDR3 is 13 amino acids long. Germline-derived CDR1 and CDR2 are LNHDA and SQIVND (reference sequence). The V segment lost 6 bases and the J segment 8 bases; nucleotides outside the gene matches: 9. DNA for the CDR3: TGTGCCAGTAGCCCCGGACAGGCGGACGGCTACACCTTC. Translation: CASSPGQADGYTF.

This clone was counted a single time. The chain is built from TRBV6-5 and TRBJ2-1; TRBD2 matches 10 bases. The V gene's germline CDR1 is MNHEY and CDR2 SVGAGI. Germline trimming cut 0 bases from V and 7 bases from J; bases unmatched to any gene: 6. The CDR3 runs 16 residues. The CDR3 here is CASSYSPAGGQNEQFF. CDR3 nucleotides: TGTGCCAGCAGTTACTCGCCAGCGGGGGGGCAAAATGAGCAGTTCTTC.

This rearrangement joins TRBV14 to TRBJ1-2; 8 bases line up with TRBD1. This CDR3 is 16 amino acids long. J was trimmed by 2 bases and V by 1 base; bases with no gene match: 6. The germline V gene has CDR1 SGHDN and CDR2 FVKESK. In DNA form, the CDR3 reads TGTGCCAGCAGCCAAGCTGGAGGGGACAGGAACTATGGCTACACCTTC. It translates to CASSQAGGDRNYGYTF.